This TCR beta chain was documented in a study of control samples from healthy donors and cancer patients. The CDR3 is 15 residues long. V shed 2 bases and J shed 0 bases, with 8 bases lying between them. Germline V gene lookup returns CDR1 SGHDT and CDR2 YYEEEE. The protocol was immunoSEQ multiplex PCR, while the TCRdb copy is restricted to in-frame clones and leaves out a portion. The repertoire holds 150,000 to 200,000 clones, about 90% seen once, with roughly 5% in the top ten. The V call is TRBV5-6, the J call TRBJ2-2, with D hard to call. The receptor's source is a woman aged 25 to 39 in good health. Sequencing was carried out using blood. CDR3 in amino acids: CASSLVVANTGELFF. Written as DNA, the CDR3 is TGTGCCAGCAGCTTAGTGGTTGCGAACACCGGGGAGCTGTTTTTT.